This T cell receptor (beta chain) comes out of a study of blood T cell repertoires in COVID-19. Study in general: PBMCs, B-cell-depleted T cells, or T cells were the source of the cDNA or gDNA that made up the material.

The CDR3 contains 14 residues. CDR1 and CDR2 (germline): ENHRY, SYGVKD. Trimming cost V 8 bases and J 4 bases; bases outside gene matches: 8. Patients at the Seattle site were enrolled during active infection and followed longitudinally. Original analysis: Using reference gene primer amplification, nucleated cell counts were estimated. Method: immunoSEQ multiplex PCR; TCRdb's copy keeps in-frame clones and lacks some. V and J calls and clone size come straight from that table; D and trimming were deduced from the DNA. This sample has 290,000 or so clones, with about nine tenths found just once. The clonotype comes from a woman in her twenties or thirties with COVID-19, enrolled during active disease. The chain employs TRBV10-3 and TRBJ1-2, with 9 bases that match TRBD1. The sample consisted of peripheral blood. CDR3 sequence: CAIGGQGFFYGYTF. CDR3 DNA sequence: TGTGCCATCGGGGGACAGGGTTTCTTCTATGGCTACACCTTC.